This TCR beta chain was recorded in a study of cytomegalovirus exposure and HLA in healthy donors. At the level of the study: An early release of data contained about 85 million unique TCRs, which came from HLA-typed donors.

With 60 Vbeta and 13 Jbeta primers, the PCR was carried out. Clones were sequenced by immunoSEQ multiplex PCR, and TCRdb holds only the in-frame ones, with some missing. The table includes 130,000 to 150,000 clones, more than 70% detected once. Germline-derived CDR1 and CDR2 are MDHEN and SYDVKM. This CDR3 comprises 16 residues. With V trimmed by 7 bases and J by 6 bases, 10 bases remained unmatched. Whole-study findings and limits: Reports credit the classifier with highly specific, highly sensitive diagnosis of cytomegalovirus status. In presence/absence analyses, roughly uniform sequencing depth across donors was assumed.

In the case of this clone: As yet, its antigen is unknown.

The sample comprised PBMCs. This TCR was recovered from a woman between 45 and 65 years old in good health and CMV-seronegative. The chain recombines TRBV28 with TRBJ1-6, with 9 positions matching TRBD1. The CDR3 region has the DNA TGTGCCAGCAACCCGGGAGGACAGGGGACTAATTCACCCCTCCACTTT. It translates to CASNPGGQGTNSPLHF. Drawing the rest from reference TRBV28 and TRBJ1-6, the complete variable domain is DVKVTQSSRYLVKRTGEKVFLECVQDMDHENMFWYRQDPGLGLRLIYFSYDVKMKEKGDIPEGYSVSREKKERFSLILESASTNQTSMYLCASNPGGQGTNSPLHFGNGTRLTVT.